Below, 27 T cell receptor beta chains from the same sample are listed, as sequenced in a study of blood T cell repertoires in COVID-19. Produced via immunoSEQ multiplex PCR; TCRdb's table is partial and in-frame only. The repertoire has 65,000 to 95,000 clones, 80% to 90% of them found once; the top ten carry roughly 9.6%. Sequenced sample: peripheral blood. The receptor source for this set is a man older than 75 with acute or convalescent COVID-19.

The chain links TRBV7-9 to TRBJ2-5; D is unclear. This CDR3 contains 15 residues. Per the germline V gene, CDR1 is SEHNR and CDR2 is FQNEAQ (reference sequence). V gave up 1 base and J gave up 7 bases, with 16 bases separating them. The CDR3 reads CASSLGSWQPGTQYF. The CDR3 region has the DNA TGTGCCAGCAGCTTAGGGTCATGGCAGCCAGGGACCCAGTACTTC.

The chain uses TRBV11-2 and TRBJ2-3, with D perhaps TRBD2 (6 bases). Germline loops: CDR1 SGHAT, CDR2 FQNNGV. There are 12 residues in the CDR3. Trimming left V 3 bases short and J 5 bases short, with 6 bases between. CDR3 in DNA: TGTGCCAGCAGCTTGGGACTAGATACGCAGTATTTT. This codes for CASSLGLDTQYF.

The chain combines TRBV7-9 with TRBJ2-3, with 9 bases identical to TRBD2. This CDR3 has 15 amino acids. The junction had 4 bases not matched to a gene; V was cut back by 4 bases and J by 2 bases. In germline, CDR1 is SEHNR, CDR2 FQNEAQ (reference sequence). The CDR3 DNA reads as TGTGCCAGCAGCTCAGCGGGGGGTTCCACAGATACGCAGTATTTT. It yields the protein CASSSAGGSTDTQYF.

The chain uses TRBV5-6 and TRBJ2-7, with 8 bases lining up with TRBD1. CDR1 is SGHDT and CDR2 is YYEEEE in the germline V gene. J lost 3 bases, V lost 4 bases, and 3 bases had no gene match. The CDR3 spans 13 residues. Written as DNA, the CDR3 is TGTGCCAGCAGCCAGGGACAGGTCTACGAGCAGTACTTC. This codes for CASSQGQVYEQYF.

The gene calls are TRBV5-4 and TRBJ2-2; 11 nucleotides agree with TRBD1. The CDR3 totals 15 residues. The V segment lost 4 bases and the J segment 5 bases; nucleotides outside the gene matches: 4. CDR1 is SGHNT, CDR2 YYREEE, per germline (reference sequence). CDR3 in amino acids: CASSAGQGVTGELFF. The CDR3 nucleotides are TGTGCCAGCAGCGCGGGACAGGGGGTGACCGGGGAGCTGTTTTTT.

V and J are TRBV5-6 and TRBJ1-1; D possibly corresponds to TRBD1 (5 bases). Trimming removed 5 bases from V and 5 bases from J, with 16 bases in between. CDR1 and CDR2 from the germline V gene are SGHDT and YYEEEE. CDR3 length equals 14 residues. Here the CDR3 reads CASRTPGTRTEAFF. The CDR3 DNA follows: TGTGCCAGCAGGACCCCCGGGACTCGGACTGAAGCTTTCTTT.

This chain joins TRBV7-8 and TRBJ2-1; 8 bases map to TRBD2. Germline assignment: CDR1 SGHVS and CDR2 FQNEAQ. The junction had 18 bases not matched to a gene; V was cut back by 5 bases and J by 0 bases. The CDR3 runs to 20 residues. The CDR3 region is CASSPKARSGGPSSYNEQFF. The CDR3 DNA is TGTGCCAGCAGCCCTAAGGCTAGGAGCGGGGGTCCGAGCTCCTACAATGAGCAGTTCTTC.

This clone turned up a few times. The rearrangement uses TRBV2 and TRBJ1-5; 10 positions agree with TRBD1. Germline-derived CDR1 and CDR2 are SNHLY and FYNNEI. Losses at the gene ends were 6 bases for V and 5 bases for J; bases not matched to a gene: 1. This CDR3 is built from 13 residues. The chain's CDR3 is CASRGTGDQPQHF. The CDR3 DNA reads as TGTGCCAGCAGGGGGACAGGGGATCAGCCCCAGCATTTT.

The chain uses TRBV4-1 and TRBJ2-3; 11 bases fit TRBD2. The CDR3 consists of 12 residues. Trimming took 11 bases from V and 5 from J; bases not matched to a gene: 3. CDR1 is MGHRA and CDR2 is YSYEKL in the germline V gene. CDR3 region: CACSGGEDTQYF. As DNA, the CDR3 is TGCGCCTGTAGCGGGGGGGAAGATACGCAGTATTTT.

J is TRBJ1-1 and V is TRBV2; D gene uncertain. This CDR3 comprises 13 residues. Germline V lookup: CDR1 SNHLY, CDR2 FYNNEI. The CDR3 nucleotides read TGTACATCTGTAGGACTCATGAACACTGAAGCTTTCTTT. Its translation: CTSVGLMNTEAFF.

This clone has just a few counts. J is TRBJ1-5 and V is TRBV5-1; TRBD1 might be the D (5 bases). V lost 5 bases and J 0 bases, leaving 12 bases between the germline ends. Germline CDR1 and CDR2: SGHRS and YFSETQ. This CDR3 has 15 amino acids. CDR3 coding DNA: TGCGCCAGCAGACCAGGGTCTTATAGCAATCAGCCCCAGCATTTT. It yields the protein CASRPGSYSNQPQHF. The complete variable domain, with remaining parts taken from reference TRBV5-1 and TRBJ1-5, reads KAGVTQTPRYLIKTRGQQVTLSCSPISGHRSVSWYQQTPGQGLQFLFEYFSETQRNKGNFPGRFSGRQFSNSRSEMNVSTLELGDSALYLCASRPGSYSNQPQHFGDGTRLSIL.

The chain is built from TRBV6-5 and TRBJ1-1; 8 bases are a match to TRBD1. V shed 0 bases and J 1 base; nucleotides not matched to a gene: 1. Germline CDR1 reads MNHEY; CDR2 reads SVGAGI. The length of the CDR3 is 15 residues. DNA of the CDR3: TGTGCCAGCAGTTACTCGGGACAGGAGAACACTGAAGCTTTCTTT. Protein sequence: CASSYSGQENTEAFF.

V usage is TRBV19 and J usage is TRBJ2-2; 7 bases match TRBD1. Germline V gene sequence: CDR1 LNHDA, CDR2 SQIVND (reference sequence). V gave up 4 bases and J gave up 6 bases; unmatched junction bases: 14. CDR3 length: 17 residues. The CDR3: CASSRTRQGGRSGELFF. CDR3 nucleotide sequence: TGTGCCAGTAGTAGGACAAGACAGGGTGGTAGGTCCGGGGAGCTGTTTTTT.

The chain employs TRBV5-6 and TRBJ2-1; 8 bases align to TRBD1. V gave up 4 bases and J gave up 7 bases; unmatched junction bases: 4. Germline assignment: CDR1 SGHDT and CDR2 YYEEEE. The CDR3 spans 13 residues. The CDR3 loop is CASSPDRGNEQFF. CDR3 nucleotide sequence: TGTGCCAGCAGCCCTGACAGGGGAAATGAGCAGTTCTTC.

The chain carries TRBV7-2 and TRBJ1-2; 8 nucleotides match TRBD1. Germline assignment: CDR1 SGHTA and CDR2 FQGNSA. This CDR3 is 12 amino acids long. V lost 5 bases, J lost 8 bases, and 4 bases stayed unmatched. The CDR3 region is CASSPRTGGYTF. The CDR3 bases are TGTGCCAGCAGCCCCCGGACAGGGGGCTACACCTTC.

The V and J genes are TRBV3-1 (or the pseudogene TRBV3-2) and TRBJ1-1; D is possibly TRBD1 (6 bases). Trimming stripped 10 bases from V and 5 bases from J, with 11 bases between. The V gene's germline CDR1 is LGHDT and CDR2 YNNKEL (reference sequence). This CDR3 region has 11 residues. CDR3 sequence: CATGARTEAFF. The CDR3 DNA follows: TGTGCCACAGGGGCTCGAACTGAAGCTTTCTTT.

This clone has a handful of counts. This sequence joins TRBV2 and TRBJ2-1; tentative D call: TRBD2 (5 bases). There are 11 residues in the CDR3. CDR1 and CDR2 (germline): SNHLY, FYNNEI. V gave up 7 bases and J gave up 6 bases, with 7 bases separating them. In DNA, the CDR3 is TGTGCCAGCATCGCGGGCAATGAGCAGTTCTTC. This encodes CASIAGNEQFF.

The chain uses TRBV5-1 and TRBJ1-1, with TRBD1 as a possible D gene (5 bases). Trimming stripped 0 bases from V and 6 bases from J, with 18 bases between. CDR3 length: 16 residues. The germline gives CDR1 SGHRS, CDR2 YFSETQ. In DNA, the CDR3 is TGCGCCAGCAGCTTGGTAGGGTCAGGGTCTCTACCTGAAGCTTTCTTT. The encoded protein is CASSLVGSGSLPEAFF.

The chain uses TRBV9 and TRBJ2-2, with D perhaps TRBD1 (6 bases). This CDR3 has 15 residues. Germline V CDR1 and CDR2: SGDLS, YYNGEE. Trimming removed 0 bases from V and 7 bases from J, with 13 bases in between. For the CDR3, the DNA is TGTGCCAGCAGCGTAGGAGTCAGGGGAAACGGGGAGCTGTTTTTT. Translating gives CASSVGVRGNGELFF.

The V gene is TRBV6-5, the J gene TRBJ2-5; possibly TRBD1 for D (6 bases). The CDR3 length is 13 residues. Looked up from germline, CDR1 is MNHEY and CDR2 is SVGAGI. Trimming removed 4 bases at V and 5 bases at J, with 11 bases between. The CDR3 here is CASSLGAKETQYF. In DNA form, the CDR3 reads TGTGCCAGCAGTTTGGGGGCAAAGGAGACCCAGTACTTC.

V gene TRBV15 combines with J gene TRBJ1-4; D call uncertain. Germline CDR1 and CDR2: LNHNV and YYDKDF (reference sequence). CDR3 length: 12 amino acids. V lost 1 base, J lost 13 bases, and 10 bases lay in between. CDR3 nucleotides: TGTGCCACCAGCAGAGTGAGTACCCGACTGTTTTTT. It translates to CATSRVSTRLFF.

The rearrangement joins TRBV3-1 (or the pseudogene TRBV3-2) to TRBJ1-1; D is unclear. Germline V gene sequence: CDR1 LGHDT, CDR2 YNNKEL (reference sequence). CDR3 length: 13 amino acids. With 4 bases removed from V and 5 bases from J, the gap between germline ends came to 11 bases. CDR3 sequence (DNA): TGTGCCAGCAGCCCTCTGGAGGGAACTGAAGCTTTCTTT. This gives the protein CASSPLEGTEAFF.

The CDR3 is CASSPGHNYGYTF. The CDR3 nucleotides are TGTGCCAGCTCTCCGGGACATAACTATGGCTACACCTTC. The genes are TRBV12-3 or TRBV12-4 and TRBJ1-2; the D gene is possibly TRBD1 (6 bases). This CDR3 region has 13 residues. With 8 bases removed from V and 1 base from J, the gap between germline ends came to 11 bases.

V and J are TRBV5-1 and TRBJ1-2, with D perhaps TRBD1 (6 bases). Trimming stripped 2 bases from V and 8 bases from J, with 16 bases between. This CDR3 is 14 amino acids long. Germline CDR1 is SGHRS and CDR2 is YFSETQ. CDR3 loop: CASSLGQNSEGYTF. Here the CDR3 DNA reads TGCGCCAGCAGCTTAGGACAGAATTCGGAAGGCTACACCTTC.

The CDR3 loop reads CASSLANSGGAETQYF. The CDR3 DNA is TGTGCCAGCAGCTTGGCCAACAGCGGGGGGGCCGAAACCCAGTACTTC. This rearrangement joins TRBV5-6 to TRBJ2-5, with 10 positions matching TRBD2. This CDR3 contains 16 residues. Germline lookup yields CDR1 SGHDT and CDR2 YYEEEE. The trim removed 0 bases at V and 8 bases at J, leaving 10 bases unmatched.

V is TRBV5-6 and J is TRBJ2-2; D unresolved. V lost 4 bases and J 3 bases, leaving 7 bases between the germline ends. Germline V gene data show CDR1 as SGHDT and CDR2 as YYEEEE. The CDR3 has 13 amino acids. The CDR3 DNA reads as TGTGCCAGCAGCACCGGGTACACCGGGGAGCTGTTTTTT. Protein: CASSTGYTGELFF.

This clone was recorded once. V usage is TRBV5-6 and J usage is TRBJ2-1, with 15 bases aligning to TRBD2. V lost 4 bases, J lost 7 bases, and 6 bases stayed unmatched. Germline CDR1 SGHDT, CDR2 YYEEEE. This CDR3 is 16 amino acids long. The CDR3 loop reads CASSPGTSGRTNEQFF. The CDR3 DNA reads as TGTGCCAGCAGCCCCGGGACTAGCGGGAGGACGAATGAGCAGTTCTTC.